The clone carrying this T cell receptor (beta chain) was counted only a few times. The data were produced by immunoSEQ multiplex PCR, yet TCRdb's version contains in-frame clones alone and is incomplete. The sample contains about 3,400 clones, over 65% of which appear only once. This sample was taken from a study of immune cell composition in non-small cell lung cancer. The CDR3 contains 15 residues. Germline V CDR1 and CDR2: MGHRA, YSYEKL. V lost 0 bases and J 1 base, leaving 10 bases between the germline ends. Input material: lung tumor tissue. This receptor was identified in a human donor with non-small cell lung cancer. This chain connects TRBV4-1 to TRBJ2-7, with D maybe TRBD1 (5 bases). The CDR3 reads CASSQEDTASYEQYF. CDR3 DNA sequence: TGCGCCAGCAGCCAAGAGGACACGGCTTCCTACGAGCAGTACTTC.